This TCR beta chain is from a study of cytomegalovirus exposure and HLA in healthy donors. Whole-study results and caveats: Common viral pathogens seemed to be connected with several of the most significant clusters, according to a later analysis. TCR beta V- and J-gene trimming, according to a later analysis, was linked to a missense DCLRE1C variant. Presence/absence analyses treated sequencing depth as roughly uniform across donors. Most sequenced TCRs were rare (though some public TCRs occurred in many donors).

On this clone: Its specificity is unknown.

Use of 60 Vbeta and 13 Jbeta primers characterized the PCR. Sequencing used immunoSEQ multiplex PCR; TCRdb keeps in-frame clones, though not all of them. The table shows 150,000 to 200,000 clones, with about 80% occurring only once. The sample consisted of PBMCs. This TCR was recovered from a woman under 40 in good health and CMV-seropositive.

In DNA, the CDR3 is TGTGCCTGGAGTGGGCGGTGGTTGGGGGGGACGAACACTGAAGCTTTCTTT. It translates to CAWSGRWLGGTNTEAFF. The V call is TRBV30, the J call TRBJ1-1; D is perhaps TRBD1 (5 bases). The germline V gene encodes CDR1 GTSNPN and CDR2 SVGIG (reference sequence). Deletions cut 1 base from V and 1 base from J, with 19 bases between. This CDR3 contains 17 residues.